Listed below are T cell receptor beta chains from one sample, sequenced in a study of cytomegalovirus exposure and HLA in healthy donors. Method: immunoSEQ multiplex PCR; TCRdb's copy keeps in-frame clones and lacks some. There are approximately 200,000 clones in the sample; around 84% occur only once, and 10% to 15% lies in the top ten. Material: PBMCs. The receptors were gathered from a woman in her twenties or thirties in good health and CMV-seropositive. Each CDR3 is given with its conserved first and last residue. The D gene is left open where the match is weak. Clone sizes are given selectively: once, few, many, or a class where the clone is expanded.

j_gene	d_gene	v_gene	abundance	CDR3nt	CDR3aa
TRBJ1-1	TRBD1	TRBV5-1	-	TGCGCCAGCAGCCAGGGACAGCTGAACACTGAAGCTTTCTTT	CASSQGQLNTEAFF
TRBJ1-2	-	TRBV29-1	few	TGCAGCGTTGTTAGGGACAATTCCGCTAACTATGGCTACACCTTC	CSVVRDNSANYGYTF
TRBJ2-5	-	TRBV29-1	-	TGCTCCGCGGGGACTCAAGGGGAGACCCAGTACTTC	CSAGTQGETQYF
TRBJ2-7	-	TRBV27	-	TGTGCCAGCAGTTTTGGTAGCGGTCTATACGAGCAGTACTTC	CASSFGSGLYEQYF
TRBJ1-1	-	TRBV25-1	-	TGTGCCAGCGGAAGAACAGGGTTGAACACTGAAGCTTTCTTT	CASGRTGLNTEAFF
TRBJ2-7	TRBD1	TRBV4-2	-	TGTGCCAGCAGCCAACCGGGACAGGGTGAGGAGCAGTACTTC	CASSQPGQGEEQYF
TRBJ1-5	-	TRBV10-3	once	TGTGCCATCAGTGAGTCCCCCGTTGAGTACTTGTTAAATCAGCCCCAGCATTTT	CAISESPVEYLLNQPQHF
TRBJ2-1	-	TRBV7-9	-	TGTGCCAGCAGCTCGCGACGGGAGCAGGGTGAGCAGTTCTTC	CASSSRREQGEQFF
TRBJ2-6	TRBD2	TRBV27	-	TGTGCCAGCAGTTTATTAGGACTAGCGGGAGGTCTGTACTCTGGGGCCAACGTCCTGACTTTC	CASSLLGLAGGLYSGANVLTF
TRBJ2-1	TRBD1	TRBV7-2	-	TGTGCCAGCAGCTTTACCGGGACAGGGGGCCATGAGCAGTTCTTC	CASSFTGTGGHEQFF
TRBJ2-1	TRBD2	TRBV7-6	-	TGTGCCAGCAGCCCTTATGCTAGCGGGAGCTACAATGAGCAGTTCTTC	CASSPYASGSYNEQFF
TRBJ2-1	-	TRBV6-4	-	TGTGCCAGCAGTCGGGAATTGGGCTCCTACAATGAGCAGTTCTTC	CASSRELGSYNEQFF
TRBJ1-2	TRBD1	TRBV18	-	TGTGCCAGCTCACCAGGACAGGGGGCGGATGGCTACACCTTC	CASSPGQGADGYTF